The 24 T cell receptor beta chains listed next were all sequenced from one sample in a study of cytomegalovirus exposure and HLA in healthy donors. The PCR employed 60 Vbeta primers together with 13 Jbeta primers. Clones were sequenced by immunoSEQ multiplex PCR, and TCRdb holds only the in-frame ones, with some missing. Of about 120,000 clones in the sample, roughly 65% are singletons; the top ten hold less than 12%. The sample taken for sequencing was PBMCs. These receptors were taken from a man aged 35 to 55 in good health and CMV-seropositive.

The gene calls are TRBV5-1 and TRBJ1-4; D remains ambiguous. CDR1 and CDR2 (germline): SGHRS, YFSETQ. Trimming took 0 bases from V and 6 from J, leaving 12 bases between them. CDR3 length: 15 residues. This CDR3 reads CASSLGAGGDEKLFF. DNA for the CDR3: TGCGCCAGCAGCTTGGGTGCGGGAGGAGATGAAAAACTGTTTTTT. The variable domain in full, completed from reference TRBV5-1 and TRBJ1-4, reads KAGVTQTPRYLIKTRGQQVTLSCSPISGHRSVSWYQQTPGQGLQFLFEYFSETQRNKGNFPGRFSGRQFSNSRSEMNVSTLELGDSALYLCASSLGAGGDEKLFFGSGTQLSVL.

V and J are TRBV6-1 and TRBJ2-7, with TRBD1 identical over 9 bases. Germline loops: CDR1 MNHNS, CDR2 SASEGT. The trim removed 6 bases at V and 5 bases at J, leaving 11 bases unmatched. The CDR3 loop spans 15 amino acids. Here the CDR3 DNA reads TGTGCCAGCAGGGCCGGGACAGGGCATTTTAACGAGCAGTACTTC. Its translation: CASRAGTGHFNEQYF.

The J gene is TRBJ2-3, the V gene TRBV4-2, with 8 bases fitting TRBD1. CDR3 length equals 15 residues. Germline trimming cut 4 bases from V and 7 bases from J; bases unmatched to any gene: 10. The germline CDR1 and CDR2 sequences are LGHNA and YNFKEQ. The CDR3 loop reads CASSPGRQGTHTQYF. CDR3 in DNA: TGTGCCAGCAGCCCAGGGAGACAGGGGACTCATACGCAGTATTTT.

This chain joins TRBV2 and TRBJ2-3; a weak D match, TRBD2 (6 bases). The germline CDR1 and CDR2 sequences are SNHLY and FYNNEI. The CDR3 runs 15 residues. V was shortened by 3 bases and J by 5 bases, with 15 bases between the two germline ends. The CDR3: CASSDAGLIKDTQYF. The CDR3 DNA follows: TGTGCCAGCAGTGATGCGGGGTTGATAAAAGATACGCAGTATTTT.

This chain connects TRBV5-1 to TRBJ1-4; D remains unclear. Germline V gene sequence: CDR1 SGHRS, CDR2 YFSETQ. The CDR3 spans 15 residues. Trimming removed 0 bases at V and 5 bases at J, with 11 bases between. This CDR3 is CASSLGDKQNEKLFF. The CDR3 bases are TGCGCCAGCAGCTTGGGCGACAAGCAGAATGAAAAACTGTTTTTT.

This clone was seen only a few times. This chain connects TRBV28 to TRBJ2-7; 9 bases are a match to TRBD2. The germline V gene encodes CDR1 MDHEN and CDR2 SYDVKM. The CDR3 runs to 16 residues. With V trimmed by 6 bases and J by 2 bases, 11 bases remained unmatched. CDR3 residues: CASSPRGAGGTYEQYF. CDR3 DNA sequence: TGTGCCAGCAGCCCCCGGGGAGCGGGAGGCACCTACGAGCAGTACTTC.

This sequence joins TRBV28 and TRBJ1-5; 8 bases map to TRBD1. The germline V gene encodes CDR1 MDHEN and CDR2 SYDVKM. Trimming at V came to 6 bases and at J to 9 bases, leaving 10 bases not matched to a gene. The CDR3 has 14 amino acids. CDR3 region: CASSGGQGERPQHF. The DNA of the CDR3 is TGTGCCAGCAGCGGCGGACAGGGAGAGAGGCCCCAGCATTTT.

This chain joins TRBV27 and TRBJ1-1; the D is unclear. The CDR3 contains 14 residues. Trimming pared 4 bases from V and 3 bases from J, leaving 12 bases between. Germline V lookup: CDR1 MNHEY, CDR2 SMNVEV (reference sequence). The CDR3 loop reads CASSYLGGDTEAFF. The CDR3 DNA follows: TGTGCCAGCAGTTACCTCGGCGGGGACACTGAAGCTTTCTTT.

V gene TRBV7-6 combines with J gene TRBJ1-1, with D possibly TRBD1 on 6 matching bases. V lost 4 bases and J lost 1, with 19 bases in between. The CDR3 contains 17 residues. The germline V gene has CDR1 SGHVS and CDR2 FNYEAQ. CDR3 sequence (DNA): TGTGCCAGCAGCTCCTTCCCTCCTGGACAGACGAACACTGAAGCTTTCTTT. Its protein is CASSSFPPGQTNTEAFF.

In DNA form, the CDR3 reads TGTGCCAGCCGCCCCCGGATCGGACAGGGAAGTAAGCAGCCCCAGCATTTT. Its protein product is CASRPRIGQGSKQPQHF. The genes are TRBV19 and TRBJ1-5; TRBD1 matches at 8 bases. Unmatched junction bases numbered 20, after V lost 9 bases and J lost 7 bases. Germline loops: CDR1 LNHDA, CDR2 SQIVND (reference sequence). The CDR3 length is 17 residues.

This clone was counted a few times. One end of the junction fails to match germline, which may point to a read error. This sample includes further DNA sequences coding for the same CDR3. The chain couples TRBV4-3 to TRBJ2-3; 7 bases line up with TRBD1. The CDR3 contains 16 residues. Germline V gene lookup returns CDR1 LGHNA and CDR2 YSLEER. The chain's CDR3 is CSSSHGQGESTDTQYF. CDR3 nucleotides: TGCTCCAGCAGCCATGGGCAGGGGGAAAGCACAGATACGCAGTATTTT.

The genes are TRBV5-1 and TRBJ2-2, with 12 bases matching TRBD1. This CDR3 is built from 17 residues. Germline CDR1 reads SGHRS; CDR2 reads YFSETQ. V lost 4 bases to trimming and J lost 0 bases; unmatched junction nucleotides: 4. The CDR3 spells CASSGTGGPSNTGELFF. DNA for the CDR3: TGCGCCAGCAGCGGGACAGGGGGCCCCTCGAACACCGGGGAGCTGTTTTTT.

This clone was picked up a small number of times. J is TRBJ1-2 and V is TRBV11-2; TRBD1 is a possible D gene (5 bases). The CDR3 runs to 13 residues. Deletions cut 2 bases from V and 3 bases from J, with 7 bases between. In germline, CDR1 is SGHAT, CDR2 FQNNGV. The CDR3 nucleotides are TGTGCCAGCAGCTTAACAGGATACTATGGCTACACCTTC. Encoded protein: CASSLTGYYGYTF.

The chain has TRBV6-5 and TRBJ2-3; TRBD1 matches at 8 bases. The CDR3 is made up of 15 amino acids. Germline assignment: CDR1 MNHEY and CDR2 SVGAGI. V shed 0 bases, J shed 7 bases, and the junction held 6 bases outside the gene matches. CDR3 DNA sequence: TGTGCCAGCAGTTACTCGATGCAGGGGGCTTATACGCAGTATTTT. Translated, it gives CASSYSMQGAYTQYF.

The V and J genes are TRBV29-1 and TRBJ2-5; D remains ambiguous. Germline V gene sequence: CDR1 SQVTM, CDR2 ANQGSEA. V gave up 4 bases and J gave up 1 base, with 13 bases separating them. The CDR3 is 14 amino acids. The CDR3 loop reads CSVGAGTSQETQYF. CDR3 DNA sequence: TGCAGCGTTGGGGCCGGTACAAGCCAAGAGACCCAGTACTTC. The variable domain in full, with the rest retrieved from reference TRBV29-1 and TRBJ2-5, is SAVISQKPSRDICQRGTSLTIQCQVDSQVTMMFWYRQQPGQSLTLIATANQGSEATYESGFVIDKFPISRPNLTFSTLTVSNMSPEDSSIYLCSVGAGTSQETQYFGPGTRLLVL.

This chain links TRBV27 with TRBJ1-2, with no clear D. The CDR3 runs to 15 residues. V was trimmed by 3 bases and J by 5 bases, leaving 16 bases between them. Germline assignment: CDR1 MNHEY and CDR2 SMNVEV (reference sequence). The CDR3, as DNA: TGTGCCAGCAGTTTGTCTCCCGCTCTACTTTATGGCTACACCTTC. It translates to CASSLSPALLYGYTF.

The chain has TRBV7-6 and TRBJ1-3, with TRBD1 identical over 7 bases. This CDR3 comprises 17 residues. Germline assignment: CDR1 SGHVS and CDR2 FNYEAQ. Losses at the gene ends were 3 bases for V and 0 bases for J; bases not matched to a gene: 8. The CDR3 loop reads CASSFKSGGNSGNTIYF. The CDR3 DNA reads as TGTGCCAGCAGCTTCAAGTCAGGGGGAAACTCTGGAAACACCATATATTTT. The entire variable domain, with the rest obtained from reference TRBV7-6 and TRBJ1-3, is as follows: GAGVSQSPRYKVTKRGQDVALRCDPISGHVSLYWYRQALGQGPEFLTYFNYEAQQDKSGLPNDRFSAERPEGSISTLTIQRTEQRDSAMYRCASSFKSGGNSGNTIYFGEGSWLTVV.

This clone is a singleton in its sample. The V and J genes are TRBV18 and TRBJ2-5; 7 nucleotides agree with TRBD2. The trim removed 3 bases at V and 5 bases at J, leaving 12 bases unmatched. The CDR3 sequence is 16 residues long. Germline V gene lookup returns CDR1 KGHSH and CDR2 LQKENI. The CDR3 here is CASSPLVGGSGETQYF. The DNA for the CDR3 is TGTGCCAGCTCACCGCTTGTGGGCGGGAGTGGTGAGACCCAGTACTTC.

This chain's CDR3 is CAIKLQGETEAFF. For the CDR3, the DNA is TGTGCCATCAAGCTACAGGGGGAAACTGAAGCTTTCTTT. This sequence joins TRBV10-3 and TRBJ1-1, with 8 bases aligning to TRBD1. Per the germline V gene, CDR1 is ENHRY and CDR2 is SYGVKD. J gave up 5 bases and V 7 bases, and 6 bases lay outside the gene matches. The CDR3 totals 13 residues.

The V call is TRBV7-2, the J call TRBJ1-5; TRBD1 matches at 8 bases. Germline lookup yields CDR1 SGHTA and CDR2 FQGNSA. CDR3 length: 15 amino acids. V lost 5 bases, J lost 7 bases, and 10 bases stayed unmatched. The CDR3 DNA follows: TGTGCCAGCAGCGCAGACGGCAGGGGGCCACAGCCCCAGCATTTT. This sequence encodes CASSADGRGPQPQHF. Looking up the rest from reference TRBV7-2 and TRBJ1-5 gives the full variable domain: GAGVSQSPSNKVTEKGKDVELRCDPISGHTALYWYRQSLGQGLEFLIYFQGNSAPDKSGLPSDRFSAERTGGSVSTLTIQRTQQEDSAVYLCASSADGRGPQPQHFGDGTRLSIL.

This clone was observed many times. This sequence joins TRBV2 and TRBJ2-7, with 10 nucleotides matching TRBD1. This CDR3 spans 15 amino acids. V lost 5 bases to trimming and J lost 4 bases; unmatched junction nucleotides: 8. Germline CDR1 and CDR2: SNHLY and FYNNEI. This CDR3 is CASSLGQGFVYEQYF. In DNA form, the CDR3 reads TGTGCCAGCAGTTTGGGACAGGGGTTCGTATACGAGCAGTACTTC. Filled out from reference TRBV2 and TRBJ2-7, the complete variable domain reads EPEVTQTPSHQVTQMGQEVILRCVPISNHLYFYWYRQILGQKVEFLVSFYNNEISEKSEIFDDQFSVERPDGSNFTLKIRSTKLEDSAMYFCASSLGQGFVYEQYFGPGTRLTVT.

The rearrangement joins TRBV29-1 to TRBJ2-3; 8 nucleotides agree with TRBD2. CDR3 length: 14 residues. Trimming took 6 bases from V and 6 from J; bases not matched to a gene: 11. Germline lookup yields CDR1 SQVTM and CDR2 ANQGSEA. The DNA of the CDR3 is TGCAGCGTGATCGGGGGGGGAACAGGGGATACGCAGTATTTT. It specifies CSVIGGGTGDTQYF.

This clone appeared a few times. Different DNA sequences within this sample yield the same CDR3. The chain carries TRBV7-8 and TRBJ1-2, with TRBD1 matching 9 bases. Germline V CDR1 and CDR2: SGHVS, FQNEAQ. The CDR3 totals 14 residues. The V and J ends lost 5 bases and 3 bases, in that order; junction bases with no gene match: 4. DNA for the CDR3: TGTGCCAGCAGCCTGGACAGGGGTGACTATGGCTACACCTTC. It translates to CASSLDRGDYGYTF.

The chain uses TRBV30 and TRBJ1-5, with 7 bases that match TRBD1. Germline V gives CDR1 GTSNPN, CDR2 SVGIG (reference sequence). Trimming took 2 bases from V and 4 from J; bases not matched to a gene: 2. The CDR3 spans 13 residues. The CDR3 DNA follows: TGTGCCTGGAGTACACAGGGGAATCAGCCCCAGCATTTT. This codes for CAWSTQGNQPQHF.